The TCR beta chain described here comes from a study of cytomegalovirus exposure and HLA in healthy donors. About the study: One earlier analysis, a look at roughly 170 million T cells, found around 110 million unique TCR beta sequences. Study-wide findings and caveats: In a later analysis, TCR beta V- and J-gene trimming showed a link to a missense DCLRE1C variant.

Of note for this clone: No antigen is known for it.

In the PCR, 60 Vbeta and 13 Jbeta primers were used. Clones were sequenced by immunoSEQ multiplex PCR, and TCRdb holds only the in-frame ones, with some missing. The table lists fewer than 250,000 clones, more than 65% of them singletons. The TCR sequence derives from a middle-aged man in good health and CMV-seropositive. Sequencing was done on a sample of PBMCs.

The CDR3 DNA sequence: TGTGCCATCAGTGACAGGGGGTTTAATGAAAAACTGTTTTTT. It yields the protein CAISDRGFNEKLFF. The rearrangement uses TRBV10-3 and TRBJ1-4, with 7 positions matching TRBD1. This CDR3 region has 14 residues. Germline-derived CDR1 and CDR2 are ENHRY and SYGVKD. V gave up 3 bases and J gave up 4 bases; unmatched junction bases: 2.